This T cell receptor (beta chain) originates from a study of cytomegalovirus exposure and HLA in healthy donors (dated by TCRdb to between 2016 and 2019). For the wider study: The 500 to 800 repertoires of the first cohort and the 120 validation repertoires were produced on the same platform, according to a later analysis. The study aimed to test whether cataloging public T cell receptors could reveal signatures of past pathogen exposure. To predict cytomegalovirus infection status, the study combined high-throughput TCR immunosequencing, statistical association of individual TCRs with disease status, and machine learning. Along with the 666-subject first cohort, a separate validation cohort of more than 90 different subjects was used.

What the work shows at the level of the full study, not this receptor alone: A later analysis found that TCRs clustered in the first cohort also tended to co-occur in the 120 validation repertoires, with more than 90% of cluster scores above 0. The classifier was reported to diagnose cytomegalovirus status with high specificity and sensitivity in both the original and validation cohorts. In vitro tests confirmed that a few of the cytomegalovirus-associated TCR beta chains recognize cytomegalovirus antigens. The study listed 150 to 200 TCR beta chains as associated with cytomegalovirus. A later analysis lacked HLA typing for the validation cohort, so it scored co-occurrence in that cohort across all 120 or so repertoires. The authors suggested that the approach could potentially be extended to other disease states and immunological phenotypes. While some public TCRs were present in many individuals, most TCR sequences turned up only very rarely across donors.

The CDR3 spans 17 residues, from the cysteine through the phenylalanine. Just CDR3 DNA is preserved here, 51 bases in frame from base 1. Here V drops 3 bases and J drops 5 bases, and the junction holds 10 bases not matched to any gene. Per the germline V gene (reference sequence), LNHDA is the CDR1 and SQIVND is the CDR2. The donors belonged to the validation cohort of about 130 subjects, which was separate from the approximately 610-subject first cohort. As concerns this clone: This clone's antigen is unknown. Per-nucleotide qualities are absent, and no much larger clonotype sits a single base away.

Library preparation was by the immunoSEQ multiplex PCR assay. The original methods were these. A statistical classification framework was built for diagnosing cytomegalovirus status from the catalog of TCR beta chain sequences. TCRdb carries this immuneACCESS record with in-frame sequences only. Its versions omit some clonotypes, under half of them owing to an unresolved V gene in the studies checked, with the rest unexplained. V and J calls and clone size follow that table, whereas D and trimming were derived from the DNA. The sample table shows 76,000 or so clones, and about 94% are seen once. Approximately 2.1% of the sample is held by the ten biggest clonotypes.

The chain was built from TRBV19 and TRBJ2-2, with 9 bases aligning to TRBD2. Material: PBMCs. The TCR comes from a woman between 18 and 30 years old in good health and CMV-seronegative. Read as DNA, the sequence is TGTGCCAGTAGTATCTTCTCCCTAGCGGGACAAACCGGGGAGCTGTTTTTT. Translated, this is CASSIFSLAGQTGELFF.